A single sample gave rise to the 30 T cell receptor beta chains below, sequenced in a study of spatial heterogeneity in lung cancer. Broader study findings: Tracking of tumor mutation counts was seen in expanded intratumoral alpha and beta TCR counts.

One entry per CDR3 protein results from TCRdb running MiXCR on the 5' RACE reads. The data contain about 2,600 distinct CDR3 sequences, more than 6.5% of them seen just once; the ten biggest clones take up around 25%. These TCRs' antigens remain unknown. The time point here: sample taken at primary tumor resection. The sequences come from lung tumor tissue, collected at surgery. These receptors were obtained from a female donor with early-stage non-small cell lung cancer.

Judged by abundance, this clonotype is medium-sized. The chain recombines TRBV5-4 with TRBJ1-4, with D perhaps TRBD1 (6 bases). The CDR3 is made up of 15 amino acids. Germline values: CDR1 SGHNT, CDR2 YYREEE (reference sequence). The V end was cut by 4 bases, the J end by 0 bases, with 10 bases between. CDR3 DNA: TGTGCCAGCAGCCCGGGACAAGCAACTAATGAAAAACTGTTTTTT. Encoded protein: CASSPGQATNEKLFF.

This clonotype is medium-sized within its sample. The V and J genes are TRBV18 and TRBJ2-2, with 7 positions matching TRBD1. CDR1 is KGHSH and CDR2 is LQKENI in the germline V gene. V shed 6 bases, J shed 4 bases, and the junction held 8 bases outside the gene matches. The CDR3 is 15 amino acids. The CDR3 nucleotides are TGTGCCAGCTCGCCGGGACAGTTACGCACCGGGGAGCTGTTTTTT. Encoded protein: CASSPGQLRTGELFF.

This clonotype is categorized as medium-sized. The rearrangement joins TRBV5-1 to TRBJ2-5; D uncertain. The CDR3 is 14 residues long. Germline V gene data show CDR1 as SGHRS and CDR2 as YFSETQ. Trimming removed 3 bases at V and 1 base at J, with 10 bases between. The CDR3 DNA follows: TGCGCCAGCAGCTACCAGCCAACCCAAGAGACCCAGTACTTC. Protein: CASSYQPTQETQYF. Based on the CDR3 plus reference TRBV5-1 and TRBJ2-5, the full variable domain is KAGVTQTPRYLIKTRGQQVTLSCSPISGHRSVSWYQQTPGQGLQFLFEYFSETQRNKGNFPGRFSGRQFSNSRSEMNVSTLELGDSALYLCASSYQPTQETQYFGPGTRLLVL.

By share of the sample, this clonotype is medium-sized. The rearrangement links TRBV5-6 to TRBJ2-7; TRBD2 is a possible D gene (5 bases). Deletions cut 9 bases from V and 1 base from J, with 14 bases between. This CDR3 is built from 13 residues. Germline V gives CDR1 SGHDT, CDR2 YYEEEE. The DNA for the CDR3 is TGTGCCACCAAAAAAGCGGCGTCCTACGAGCAGTACGTC. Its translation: CATKKAASYEQYV.

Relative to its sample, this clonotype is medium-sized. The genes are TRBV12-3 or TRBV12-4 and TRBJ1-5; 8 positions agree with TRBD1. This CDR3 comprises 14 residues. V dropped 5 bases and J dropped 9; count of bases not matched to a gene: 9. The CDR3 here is CASSPQGAPLPQHF. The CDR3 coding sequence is TGTGCCAGCAGTCCCCAGGGGGCCCCTTTGCCCCAGCATTTT.

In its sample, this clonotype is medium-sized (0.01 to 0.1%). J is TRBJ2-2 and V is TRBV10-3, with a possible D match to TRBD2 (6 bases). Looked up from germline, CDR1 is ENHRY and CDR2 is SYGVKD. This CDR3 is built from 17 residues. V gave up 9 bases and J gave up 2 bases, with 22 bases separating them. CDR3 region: CAMKEGRGAANTGELFF. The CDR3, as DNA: TGTGCCATGAAGGAGGGACGTGGGGCAGCAAACACCGGGGAGCTGTTTTTT.

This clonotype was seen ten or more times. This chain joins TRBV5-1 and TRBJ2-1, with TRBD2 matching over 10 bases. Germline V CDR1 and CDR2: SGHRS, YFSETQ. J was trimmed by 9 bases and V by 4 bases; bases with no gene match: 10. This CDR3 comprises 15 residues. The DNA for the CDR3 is TGCGCCAGCAGCCAAACTAGCGGGAAACATTCTGAGCAGTTCTTC. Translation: CASSQTSGKHSEQFF.

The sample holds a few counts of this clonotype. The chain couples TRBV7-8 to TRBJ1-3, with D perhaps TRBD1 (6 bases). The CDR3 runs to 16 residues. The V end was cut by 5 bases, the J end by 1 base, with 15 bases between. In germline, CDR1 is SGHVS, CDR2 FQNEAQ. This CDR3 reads CASSRAITGSGNTIYF. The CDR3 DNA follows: TGTGCCAGCAGCCGCGCCATTACAGGGTCTGGAAACACCATATATTTT. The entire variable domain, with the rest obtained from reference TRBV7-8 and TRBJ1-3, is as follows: GAGVSQSPRYKVAKRGQDVALRCDPISGHVSLFWYQQALGQGPEFLTYFQNEAQLDKSGLPSDRFFAERPEGSVSTLKIQRTQQEDSAVYLCASSRAITGSGNTIYFGEGSWLTVV.

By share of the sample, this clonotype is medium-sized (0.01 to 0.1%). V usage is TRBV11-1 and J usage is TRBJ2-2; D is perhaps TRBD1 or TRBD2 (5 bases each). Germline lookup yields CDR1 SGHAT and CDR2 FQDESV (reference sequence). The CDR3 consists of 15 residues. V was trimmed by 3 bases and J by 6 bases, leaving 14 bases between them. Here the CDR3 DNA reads TGTGCCAGCAGCTTGGGGACGGGACCCCCCGGGGAGCTGTTTTTT. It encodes CASSLGTGPPGELFF. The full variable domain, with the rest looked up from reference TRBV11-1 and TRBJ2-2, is EAEVAQSPRYKITEKSQAVAFWCDPISGHATLYWYRQILGQGPELLVQFQDESVVDDSQLPKDRFSAERLKGVDSTLKIQPAELGDSAMYLCASSLGTGPPGELFFGEGSRLTVL.

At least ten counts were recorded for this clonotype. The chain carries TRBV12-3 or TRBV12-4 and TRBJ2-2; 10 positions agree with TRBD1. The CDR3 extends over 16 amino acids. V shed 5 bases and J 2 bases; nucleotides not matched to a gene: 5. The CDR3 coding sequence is TGTGCCAGCAGTCCGGACAGGGGGGGAAACACCGGGGAGCTGTTTTTT. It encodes CASSPDRGGNTGELFF.

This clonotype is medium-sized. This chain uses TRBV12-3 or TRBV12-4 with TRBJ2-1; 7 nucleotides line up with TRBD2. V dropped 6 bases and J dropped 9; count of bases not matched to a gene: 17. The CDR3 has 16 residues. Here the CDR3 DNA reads TGTGCCAGCAGATCGACGTGGGGCGCGGGGGTTTTTGAGCAGTTCTTC. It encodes CASRSTWGAGVFEQFF.

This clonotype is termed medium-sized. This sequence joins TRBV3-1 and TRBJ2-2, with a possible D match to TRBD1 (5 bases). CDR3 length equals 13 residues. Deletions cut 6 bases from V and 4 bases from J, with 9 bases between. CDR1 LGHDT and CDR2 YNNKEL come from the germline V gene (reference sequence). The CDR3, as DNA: TGTGCCAGCAGTGAAACAGGCACCGGGGAGCTGTTTTTT. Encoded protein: CASSETGTGELFF.

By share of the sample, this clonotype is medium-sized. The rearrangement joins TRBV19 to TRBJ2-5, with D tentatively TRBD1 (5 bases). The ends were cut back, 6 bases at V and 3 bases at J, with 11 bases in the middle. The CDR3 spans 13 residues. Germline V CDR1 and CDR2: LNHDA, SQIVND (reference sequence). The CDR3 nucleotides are TGTGCCAGTAGATCTACAGGAGAAGAGACCCAGTACTTC. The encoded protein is CASRSTGEETQYF.

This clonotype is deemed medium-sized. For the CDR3, the DNA is TGCAGTGCTGGACGTCGGGCAGTTGGTCGGGATGAGCAGTTCTTC. It encodes CSAGRRAVGRDEQFF. The chain links TRBV20-1 to TRBJ2-1; D is ambiguous. V was cut by 5 bases and J by 8 bases, with 22 bases left in between. Germline-derived CDR1 and CDR2 are DFQATT and SNEGSKA (reference sequence). The CDR3 runs 15 residues.

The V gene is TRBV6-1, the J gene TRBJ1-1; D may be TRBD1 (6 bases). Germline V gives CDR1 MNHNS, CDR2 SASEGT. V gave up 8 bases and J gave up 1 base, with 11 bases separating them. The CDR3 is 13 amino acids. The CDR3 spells CASGGTPNTEAFF. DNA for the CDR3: TGTGCCAGCGGAGGGACACCGAACACTGAAGCTTTCTTT.

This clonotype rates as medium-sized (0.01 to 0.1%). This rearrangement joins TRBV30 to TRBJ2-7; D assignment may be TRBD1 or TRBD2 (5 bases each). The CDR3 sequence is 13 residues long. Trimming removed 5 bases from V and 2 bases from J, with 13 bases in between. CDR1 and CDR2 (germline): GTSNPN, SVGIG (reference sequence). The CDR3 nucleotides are TGTGCCTGGGACAGTGGACTGACCTACGAGCAGTACTTC. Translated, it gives CAWDSGLTYEQYF.

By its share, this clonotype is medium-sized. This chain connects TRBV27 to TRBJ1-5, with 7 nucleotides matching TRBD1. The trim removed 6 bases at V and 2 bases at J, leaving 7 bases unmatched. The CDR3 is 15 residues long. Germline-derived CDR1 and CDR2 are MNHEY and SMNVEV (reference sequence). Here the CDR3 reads CASSETGLGNQPQHF. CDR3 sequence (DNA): TGTGCCAGCAGCGAGACAGGGTTGGGCAATCAGCCCCAGCATTTT.

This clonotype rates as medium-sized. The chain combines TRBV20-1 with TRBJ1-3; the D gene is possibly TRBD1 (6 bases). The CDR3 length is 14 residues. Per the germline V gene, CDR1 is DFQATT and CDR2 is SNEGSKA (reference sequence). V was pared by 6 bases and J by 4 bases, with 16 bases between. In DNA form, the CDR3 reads TGCAGTGCCAGGGACAATCGGGCCGGAAACACCATATATTTT. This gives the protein CSARDNRAGNTIYF.

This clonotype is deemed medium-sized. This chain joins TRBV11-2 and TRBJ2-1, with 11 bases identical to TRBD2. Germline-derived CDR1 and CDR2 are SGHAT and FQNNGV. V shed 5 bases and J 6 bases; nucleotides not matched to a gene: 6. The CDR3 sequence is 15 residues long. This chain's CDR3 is CASSGAGTSGNEQFF. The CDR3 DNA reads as TGTGCCAGCAGCGGGGCCGGGACTAGCGGCAATGAGCAGTTCTTC.

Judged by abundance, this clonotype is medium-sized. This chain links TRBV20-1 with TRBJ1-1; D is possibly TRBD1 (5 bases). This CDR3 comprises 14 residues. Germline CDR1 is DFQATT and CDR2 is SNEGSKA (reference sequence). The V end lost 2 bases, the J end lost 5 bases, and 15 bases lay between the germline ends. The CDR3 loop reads CSARQSGWGTEAFF. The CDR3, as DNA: TGCAGTGCTAGACAGTCCGGGTGGGGGACTGAAGCTTTCTTT.

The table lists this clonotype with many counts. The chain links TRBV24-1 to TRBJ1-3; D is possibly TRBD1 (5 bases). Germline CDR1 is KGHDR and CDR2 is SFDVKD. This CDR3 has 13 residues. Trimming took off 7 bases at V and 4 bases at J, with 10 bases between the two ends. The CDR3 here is CATSQGSGNTIYF. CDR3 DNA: TGTGCCACCAGCCAGGGTTCCGGAAACACCATATATTTT.

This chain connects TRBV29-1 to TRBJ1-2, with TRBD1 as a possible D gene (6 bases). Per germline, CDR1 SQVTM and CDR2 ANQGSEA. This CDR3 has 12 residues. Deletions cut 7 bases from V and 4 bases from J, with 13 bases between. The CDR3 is CSDSTTGYGYTF. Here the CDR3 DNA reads TGCAGCGACAGTACGACAGGCTATGGCTACACCTTC.

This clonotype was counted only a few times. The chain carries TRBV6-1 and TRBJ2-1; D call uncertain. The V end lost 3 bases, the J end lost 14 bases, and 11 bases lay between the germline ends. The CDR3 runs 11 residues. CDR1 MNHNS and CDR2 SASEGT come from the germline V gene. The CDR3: CASSDPAMEFF. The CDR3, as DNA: TGTGCCAGCAGTGACCCCGCTATGGAGTTCTTC.

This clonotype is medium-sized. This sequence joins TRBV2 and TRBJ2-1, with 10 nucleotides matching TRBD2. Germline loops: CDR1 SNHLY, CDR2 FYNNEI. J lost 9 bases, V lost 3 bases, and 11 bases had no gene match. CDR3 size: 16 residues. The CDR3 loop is CASSDRAGGRFGEQFF. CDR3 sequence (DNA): TGTGCCAGCAGTGATCGAGCGGGAGGGCGCTTTGGTGAGCAGTTCTTC.

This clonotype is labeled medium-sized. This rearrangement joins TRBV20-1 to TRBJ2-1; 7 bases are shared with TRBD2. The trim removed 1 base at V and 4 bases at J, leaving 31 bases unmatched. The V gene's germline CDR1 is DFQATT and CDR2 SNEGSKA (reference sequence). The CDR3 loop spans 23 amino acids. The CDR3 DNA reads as TGCAGTGCTAGAGCACCGGGACCCCAATTTTCGTCTAGAGGGAGGGCCAGGTACAATGAGCAGTTCTTC. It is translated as CSARAPGPQFSSRGRARYNEQFF.

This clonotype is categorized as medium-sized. The CDR3 is CSARRSHSGANVLTF. DNA for the CDR3: TGCAGTGCTAGGCGATCTCATTCTGGGGCCAACGTCCTGACTTTC. The chain couples TRBV20-1 to TRBJ2-6, with D unclear. The CDR3 loop spans 15 amino acids. Germline CDR1 is DFQATT and CDR2 is SNEGSKA (reference sequence). The V and J ends lost 3 bases and 1 base respectively, with 10 bases between them.

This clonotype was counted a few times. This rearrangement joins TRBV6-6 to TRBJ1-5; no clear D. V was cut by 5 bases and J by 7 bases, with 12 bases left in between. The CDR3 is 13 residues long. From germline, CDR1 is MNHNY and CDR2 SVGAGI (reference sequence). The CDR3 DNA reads TGTGCCAGCAGTCTCCCTGGCGGGCAGCCCCAGCATTTT. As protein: CASSLPGGQPQHF.

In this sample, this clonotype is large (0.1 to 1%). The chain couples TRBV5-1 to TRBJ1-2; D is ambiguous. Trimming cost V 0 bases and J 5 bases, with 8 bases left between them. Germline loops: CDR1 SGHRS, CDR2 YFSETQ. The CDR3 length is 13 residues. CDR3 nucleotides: TGCGCCAGCAGCTTGGATGGCGGGTATGGCTACACCTTC. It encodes CASSLDGGYGYTF.

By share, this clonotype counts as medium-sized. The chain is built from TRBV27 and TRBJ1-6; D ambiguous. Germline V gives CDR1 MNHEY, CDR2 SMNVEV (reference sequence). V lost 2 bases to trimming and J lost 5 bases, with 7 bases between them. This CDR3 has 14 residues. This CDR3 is CASSLRRDNSPLHF. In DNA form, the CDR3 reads TGTGCCAGCAGTTTAAGACGGGATAATTCACCCCTCCACTTT.

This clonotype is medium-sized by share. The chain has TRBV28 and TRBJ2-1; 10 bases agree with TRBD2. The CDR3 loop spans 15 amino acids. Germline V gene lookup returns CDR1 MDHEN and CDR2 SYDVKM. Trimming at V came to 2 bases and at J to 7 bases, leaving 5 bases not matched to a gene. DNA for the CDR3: TGTGCCAGCAGTTTAGGGCCTAGCGGGGGAAATGAGCAGTTCTTC. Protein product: CASSLGPSGGNEQFF. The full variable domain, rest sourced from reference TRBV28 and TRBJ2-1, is DVKVTQSSRYLVKRTGEKVFLECVQDMDHENMFWYRQDPGLGLRLIYFSYDVKMKEKGDIPEGYSVSREKKERFSLILESASTNQTSMYLCASSLGPSGGNEQFFGPGTRLTVL.